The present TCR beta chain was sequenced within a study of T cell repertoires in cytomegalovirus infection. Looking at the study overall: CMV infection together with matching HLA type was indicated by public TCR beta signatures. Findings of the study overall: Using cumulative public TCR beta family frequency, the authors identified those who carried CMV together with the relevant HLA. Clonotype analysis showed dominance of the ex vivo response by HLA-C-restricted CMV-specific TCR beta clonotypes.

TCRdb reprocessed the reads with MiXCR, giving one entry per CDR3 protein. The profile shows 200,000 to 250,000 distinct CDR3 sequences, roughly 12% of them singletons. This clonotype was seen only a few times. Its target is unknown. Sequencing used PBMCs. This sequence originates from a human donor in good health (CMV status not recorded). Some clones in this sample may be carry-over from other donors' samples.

The CDR3 protein is CASSNAGQLHQPQHF. The CDR3 nucleotides are TGTGCCAGCAGCAACGCTGGACAGTTACATCAGCCCCAGCATTTT. The J gene is TRBJ1-5, the V gene TRBV11-3; weak D call: TRBD1 (6 bases). This CDR3 has 15 residues. Trimming removed 5 bases at V and 5 bases at J, with 16 bases between. Germline CDR1 SGHNT, CDR2 YENEEA.